These 26 T cell receptor beta chains share one sample of origin, sequenced in a study of T cells after yellow fever vaccination. TCRdb reprocessed the 5' RACE reads via MiXCR and lists one record per CDR3 protein. The sample shows around 550,000 distinct CDR3 sequences, 15% to 20% of them seen only once. The input for sequencing was PBMCs, taken 15 days after the yellow fever booster vaccination. The receptors shown here come from a man between 25 and 39 years old who received the YFV17D yellow fever vaccine.

This clonotype was observed at least ten times. The gene calls are TRBV29-1 and TRBJ2-3, with TRBD2 matching 7 bases. Per the germline V gene, CDR1 is SQVTM and CDR2 is ANQGSEA. The CDR3 covers 13 residues. The DNA of the CDR3 is TGCGCGGCTAGCGGAGGCAGCACAGATACGCAGTATTTT. Protein: CAASGGSTDTQYF.

There are a few counts of this clonotype. V gene TRBV5-1 combines with J gene TRBJ1-6, with D unresolved. Trimming left V 0 bases short and J 6 bases short, with 7 bases between. This CDR3 comprises 14 residues. CDR1 is SGHRS and CDR2 is YFSETQ in the germline V gene. CDR3 in DNA: TGCGCCAGCAGCTTGGACAGCCGTAATTCACCCCTCCACTTT. Protein product: CASSLDSRNSPLHF.

This clonotype was detected only a few times. This chain links TRBV6-1 with TRBJ1-2; 7 bases line up with TRBD1. V lost 6 bases to trimming and J lost 7 bases; unmatched junction nucleotides: 8. This CDR3 comprises 13 residues. The V gene's germline CDR1 is MNHNS and CDR2 SASEGT. The CDR3 region is CASRPRQGTGYTF. In nucleotides, the CDR3 is TGTGCCAGCAGACCCAGACAGGGAACTGGCTACACCTTC.

This clonotype occurred a few times. Compared with germline, one end of the junction differs, possibly owing to a read error. This rearrangement joins TRBV7-7 to TRBJ2-5; D is perhaps TRBD2 (6 bases). The CDR3 covers 15 residues. Germline CDR1 is SSHAT and CDR2 is FNYEAQ (reference sequence). CDR3 amino acids: CASSLDSSDQETQYF. CDR3 DNA: TGTGCTAGCAGCTTAGACTCTAGCGACCAAGAGACCCAGTACTTC. Full variable domain (remainder filled in from reference TRBV7-7 and TRBJ2-5): GAGVSQSPRYKVTKRGQDVTLRCDPISSHATLYWYQQALGQGPEFLTYFNYEAQPDKSGLPSDRFSAERPEGSISTLTIQRTEQRDSAMYRCASSLDSSDQETQYFGPGTRLLVL.

J is TRBJ2-3 and V is TRBV7-2; no definite D call. Germline V gives CDR1 SGHTA, CDR2 FQGNSA. This CDR3 has 14 residues. Trimming removed 2 bases from V and 6 bases from J, with 12 bases in between. The DNA for the CDR3 is TGTGCCAGCAGCTTAATGGCAGGAGCGGATACGCAGTATTTT. This encodes CASSLMAGADTQYF.

This clonotype was detected a few times. The chain recombines TRBV20-1 with TRBJ2-1; tentatively, D is TRBD1 (6 bases). Trimming took off 5 bases at V and 3 bases at J, with 11 bases between the two ends. The CDR3 is 13 residues long. The germline V gene has CDR1 DFQATT and CDR2 SNEGSKA (reference sequence). As DNA, the CDR3 is TGCAGTGCTTCCAGGGGACGCTACAATGAGCAGTTCTTC. Amino acid sequence: CSASRGRYNEQFF.

This clonotype appeared a single time. The gene calls are TRBV20-1 and TRBJ2-6; D ambiguous. Germline assignment: CDR1 DFQATT and CDR2 SNEGSKA (reference sequence). This CDR3 is 15 amino acids long. V was clipped by 6 bases and J by 0 bases, with 12 bases between them. As DNA, the CDR3 is TGCAGTGCCTCAGACCGGAGCTCTGGGGCCAACGTCCTGACTTTC. It yields the protein CSASDRSSGANVLTF.

The V gene is TRBV11-2, the J gene TRBJ2-7, with unresolved D. CDR1 is SGHAT, CDR2 FQNNGV, per germline. The ends were cut back, 4 bases at V and 1 base at J, with 14 bases in the middle. The CDR3 spans 15 residues. The CDR3 sequence is CASSSDGSLSYEQYF. The DNA for the CDR3 is TGTGCCAGCAGCTCAGACGGTTCATTATCCTACGAGCAGTACTTC.

This clonotype has more than one count but fewer than ten. This chain uses TRBV20-1 with TRBJ1-1; D gene uncertain. The CDR3 is 11 residues long. The germline gives CDR1 DFQATT, CDR2 SNEGSKA (reference sequence). The V and J ends lost 5 bases and 8 bases respectively, with 12 bases between them. The CDR3 DNA reads as TGCAGTGCTTACCAGGACGGGGAAGCTTTCTTT. Amino acids: CSAYQDGEAFF.

The CDR3 coding sequence is TGTGCCAGCAGCGCCCCCGGGGGACTAGCGGGAAGGGATGAGCAGTTCTTC. Protein sequence: CASSAPGGLAGRDEQFF. This chain links TRBV9 with TRBJ2-1; 13 nucleotides match TRBD2. The CDR3 length is 17 residues. With 3 bases clipped from V and 8 bases from J, the junction kept 11 bases outside the gene matches. Per germline, CDR1 SGDLS and CDR2 YYNGEE. Based on the CDR3 plus reference TRBV9 and TRBJ2-1, the full variable domain is DSGVTQTPKHLITATGQRVTLRCSPRSGDLSVYWYQQSLDQGLQFLIQYYNGEERAKGNILERFSAQQFPDLHSELNLSSLELGDSALYFCASSAPGGLAGRDEQFFGPGTRLTVL.

The rearrangement joins TRBV6-2 or TRBV6-3 to TRBJ1-1; the D is unclear. Trimming removed 7 bases from V and 6 bases from J, with 18 bases in between. CDR1 is MNHEY, CDR2 SVGEGT, per germline. The CDR3 is 14 residues long. CDR3 protein: CASIRRPRMSEAFF. The CDR3 region has the DNA TGTGCCAGCATTAGGCGGCCCCGAATGTCTGAAGCTTTCTTT.

The J gene is TRBJ1-2, the V gene TRBV12-3 or TRBV12-4; D ambiguous. With 0 bases removed from V and 1 base from J, the gap between germline ends came to 3 bases. The CDR3 covers 13 residues. CDR3 DNA sequence: TGTGCCAGCAGTTTAGCTGATAACTATGGCTACACCTTC. It codes for CASSLADNYGYTF.

This clonotype occurred a few times. The gene calls are TRBV7-8 and TRBJ2-7; possibly TRBD1 for D (6 bases). Germline loops: CDR1 SGHVS, CDR2 FQNEAQ. The CDR3 length is 14 residues. The V gene lost 0 bases and the J gene lost 3 bases, with 9 bases spanning the gap. CDR3 DNA sequence: TGTGCCAGCAGCTTAGCGTGGGGGCTCTACGAGCAGTACTTC. Amino acids: CASSLAWGLYEQYF.

The chain has TRBV20-1 and TRBJ2-1; possibly TRBD1 or TRBD2 for D (6 bases each). CDR1 DFQATT and CDR2 SNEGSKA come from the germline V gene (reference sequence). The CDR3 has 14 residues. V shed 7 bases and J shed 2 bases, with 15 bases lying between them. CDR3 protein: CSGGQRATYNEQFF. The CDR3, as DNA: TGCAGTGGTGGACAGCGGGCCACCTACAATGAGCAGTTCTTC.

The gene calls are TRBV7-9 and TRBJ2-4, with D perhaps TRBD2 (7 bases). Trimming took 3 bases from V and 8 from J, leaving 11 bases between them. The germline V gene encodes CDR1 SEHNR and CDR2 FQNEAQ (reference sequence). The CDR3 is 13 residues long. The CDR3 DNA reads as TGTGCCAGCAGCTTCGGGGGGCCTGACATTCAGTACTTC. Translated: CASSFGGPDIQYF.

This chain connects TRBV7-3 to TRBJ2-3; 15 nucleotides match TRBD2. Trimming at V came to 5 bases and at J to 4 bases, leaving 16 bases not matched to a gene. The CDR3 spans 20 residues. Germline V gene lookup returns CDR1 SGHTA and CDR2 FQGTGA. The CDR3 region has the DNA TGTGCCAGCAGCACCGTACCCCGGACTAGCGGGAGGGCCGTCTCAGATACGCAGTATTTT. Translation gives CASSTVPRTSGRAVSDTQYF.

This clonotype was observed at least ten times. The V and J genes are TRBV20-1 and TRBJ2-5, with 7 bases that match TRBD2. V gave up 1 base and J gave up 4 bases; unmatched junction bases: 6. Germline V gives CDR1 DFQATT, CDR2 SNEGSKA (reference sequence). The CDR3 sequence is 14 residues long. The CDR3 sequence: CSARVPGGGETQYF. The CDR3 nucleotides read TGCAGTGCTAGAGTTCCGGGAGGAGGAGAGACCCAGTACTTC.

This clonotype has just a few counts. The chain uses TRBV5-1 and TRBJ2-3, with D perhaps TRBD2 (5 bases). The germline V gene has CDR1 SGHRS and CDR2 YFSETQ. V lost 0 bases and J lost 4, with 12 bases in between. The CDR3 contains 15 residues. CDR3 amino acids: CASSLAAGSSDTQYF. CDR3 coding DNA: TGCGCCAGCAGCTTGGCCGCGGGCTCCTCAGATACGCAGTATTTT. The full variable domain, in which reference TRBV5-1 and TRBJ2-3 provide the parts outside the CDR3, is KAGVTQTPRYLIKTRGQQVTLSCSPISGHRSVSWYQQTPGQGLQFLFEYFSETQRNKGNFPGRFSGRQFSNSRSEMNVSTLELGDSALYLCASSLAAGSSDTQYFGPGTRLTVL.

V is TRBV7-9 and J is TRBJ2-1; tentatively, D is TRBD1 (6 bases). CDR1 and CDR2 (germline): SEHNR, FQNEAQ (reference sequence). The CDR3 length is 13 residues. With 0 bases removed from V and 14 bases from J, the gap between germline ends came to 14 bases. CDR3 sequence (DNA): TGTGCCAGCAGCTTAGCAGGGGGAGATGGGGAGTTCTTC. Translation: CASSLAGGDGEFF.

A few counts support this clonotype. This chain connects TRBV24-1 to TRBJ2-2; D perhaps matches TRBD1 (6 bases). Germline V lookup: CDR1 KGHDR, CDR2 SFDVKD. Trimming removed 3 bases from V and 0 bases from J, with 13 bases in between. The CDR3 loop spans 17 amino acids. Written as DNA, the CDR3 is TGTGCCACCAGTGATCTCGACACAGGGACGAACACCGGGGAGCTGTTTTTT. Translated, it gives CATSDLDTGTNTGELFF.

The CDR3 DNA reads as TGTGCCAGCAGGATCGACAGAAACACTGAAGCTTTCTTT. Amino acid sequence: CASRIDRNTEAFF. The V gene is TRBV7-2, the J gene TRBJ1-1; possibly TRBD1 for D (5 bases). V was shortened by 6 bases and J by 2 bases, with 10 bases between the two germline ends. Germline V CDR1 and CDR2: SGHTA, FQGNSA. The CDR3 spans 13 residues.

This chain connects TRBV20-1 to TRBJ2-3; possible D gene TRBD2, 7 bases. Trimming pared 1 base from V and 4 bases from J, leaving 15 bases between. This CDR3 region has 15 residues. CDR1 and CDR2 (germline): DFQATT, SNEGSKA (reference sequence). As DNA, the CDR3 is TGCAGTGCTAGAGTTGGGGGGGGCAGGTCAGATACGCAGTATTTT. Its translation is CSARVGGGRSDTQYF.

V and J are TRBV28 and TRBJ2-1, with D uncertain. The germline V gene has CDR1 MDHEN and CDR2 SYDVKM. CDR3 length equals 12 residues. Deletions cut 4 bases from V and 14 bases from J, with 15 bases between. The CDR3 DNA is TGTGCCAGCAGTTACTCAGTGAAGGGCGAGTTCTTC. This codes for CASSYSVKGEFF. Full variable domain (outside the CDR3, taken from reference TRBV28 and TRBJ2-1): DVKVTQSSRYLVKRTGEKVFLECVQDMDHENMFWYRQDPGLGLRLIYFSYDVKMKEKGDIPEGYSVSREKKERFSLILESASTNQTSMYLCASSYSVKGEFFGPGTRLTVL.

This clonotype was detected a few times. V and J are TRBV7-9 and TRBJ1-6; weak D call: TRBD1 (5 bases). Germline CDR1 is SEHNR and CDR2 is FQNEAQ (reference sequence). V was shortened by 5 bases and J by 7 bases, with 18 bases between the two germline ends. The CDR3 totals 16 residues. The chain's CDR3 is CASSLRGDERNSPLHF. CDR3 bases: TGTGCCAGCAGCCTCCGGGGCGACGAGAGGAATTCACCCCTCCACTTT.

The chain carries TRBV25-1 and TRBJ2-7; the D call may be TRBD1 or TRBD2 (5 bases each). Germline V gene lookup returns CDR1 MGHDK and CDR2 SYGVNS. The CDR3 is 14 residues long. The V gene lost 7 bases and the J gene lost 5 bases, with 18 bases spanning the gap. CDR3: CASKEAGPINEQYF. The CDR3 coding sequence is TGTGCCAGCAAGGAGGCAGGGCCCATCAACGAGCAGTACTTC.

This chain uses TRBV12-3 or TRBV12-4 with TRBJ2-1; no firm D call. V was shortened by 1 base and J by 7 bases, with 17 bases between the two germline ends. This CDR3 spans 16 amino acids. The CDR3 DNA sequence: TGTGCCAGCAGTTTAGACAGCGTTCTCAATGGGAATGAGCAGTTCTTC. Translation: CASSLDSVLNGNEQFF.